These T cell receptor beta chains were read from a single sample in a study of blood T cell repertoires in COVID-19. Here immunoSEQ multiplex PCR was the method, and the copy in TCRdb shows in-frame clones only, minus some. This table holds hundreds of thousands of clones, around nine tenths found once. The sequencing sample was made of PBMCs or T cells enriched from blood (not recorded which). The receptors originated from a woman aged 35 to 49 who had recovered from COVID-19. Both conserved end residues are part of each CDR3. The D gene is left open where the match is weak. Some rows mark clone size as missing; the rest say once, few, many or name a class of expanded clone.

d_gene	abundance	v_gene	j_gene	CDR3aa	CDR3nt
NA	NA	TRBV5-8	TRBJ1-2	CASSLGQVYGYTF	TGTGCCAGCAGCTTGGGACAGGTCTATGGCTACACCTTC
NA	once	TRBV19	TRBJ1-1	CASSSIGGRGDTEAFF	TGTGCCAGTAGTTCGATTGGAGGGCGAGGGGACACTGAAGCTTTCTTT
NA	NA	TRBV21-1	TRBJ2-1	CASISWGTSGRAGNEQFF	TGTGCCAGCATCAGTTGGGGGACTAGCGGGAGGGCCGGTAATGAGCAGTTCTTC
NA	NA	TRBV20-1	TRBJ1-1	CSAHRDKKAFF	TGCAGTGCTCACCGGGACAAAAAAGCTTTCTTT
NA	NA	TRBV21-1	TRBJ2-3	CASSPTMTSGRVADTQYF	TGTGCCAGCAGCCCGACCATGACTAGCGGGAGAGTCGCAGATACGCAGTATTTT
TRBD1	NA	TRBV9	TRBJ1-3	CASRPGTGGGNTIYF	TGTGCCAGCAGACCCGGGACAGGGGGCGGAAACACCATATATTTT
TRBD2	NA	TRBV30	TRBJ2-5	CAWSGGRGPYQETQYF	TGTGCCTGGAGTGGAGGGAGGGGTCCGTACCAAGAGACCCAGTACTTC
TRBD2	NA	TRBV13	TRBJ2-7	CASSSTGTRAYEQYF	TGTGCCAGCAGCTCGACCGGGACTAGAGCCTACGAGCAGTACTTC
TRBD2	NA	TRBV7-2	TRBJ2-1	CASRPPGLASDEQFF	TGTGCCAGCAGACCACCGGGACTAGCTAGCGATGAGCAGTTCTTC
TRBD1	NA	TRBV11-3	TRBJ2-1	CASSQGAAYNEQFF	TGTGCCAGCAGCCAGGGGGCGGCCTACAATGAGCAGTTCTTC
NA	NA	TRBV15	TRBJ1-5	CATSRDLNQPQHF	TGTGCCACCAGCAGAGATCTAAATCAGCCCCAGCATTTT
NA	few	TRBV6-2/TRBV6-3	TRBJ2-7	CASSYYYYEQYF	TGTGCCAGCAGTTACTATTACTACGAGCAGTACTTC
TRBD1	NA	TRBV19	TRBJ2-7	CASSRDRGREQYF	TGTGCCAGTAGTCGGGACAGGGGGCGCGAGCAGTACTTC
NA	NA	TRBV5-1	TRBJ2-7	CASSDGRQFEQYF	TGCGCCAGCAGCGATGGCCGTCAGTTCGAGCAGTACTTC
TRBD2	NA	TRBV5-1	TRBJ2-5	CASSGQLARKTQYF	TGCGCCAGCAGCGGCCAACTAGCGCGGAAGACCCAGTACTTC
NA	NA	TRBV6-1	TRBJ1-1	CASSYTLGRTEAFF	TGTGCCAGCAGTTATACCCTTGGGAGGACTGAAGCTTTCTTT
TRBD2	NA	TRBV3-1/TRBV3-2	TRBJ2-5	CASSRVGLAGETQYF	TGTGCCAGCAGCCGCGTGGGACTAGCGGGAGAGACCCAGTACTTC
TRBD1	NA	TRBV11-3	TRBJ1-2	CASSTRTGYGYTF	TGTGCCAGCAGCACGCGGACAGGATATGGCTACACCTTC
TRBD1	NA	TRBV28	TRBJ1-2	CASSSEGQGIYGYTF	TGTGCCAGCAGTTCCGAGGGACAGGGAATATATGGCTACACCTTC
TRBD1	NA	TRBV28	TRBJ1-2	CASSPPDRAGLLPLYGYTF	TGTGCCAGCAGTCCCCCCGACAGGGCAGGTCTCTTACCCTTATATGGCTACACCTTC
NA	NA	TRBV27	TRBJ2-1	CASSSAGTAYNRGEQFF	TGTGCCAGCAGTTCGGCCGGGACTGCGTATAATAGGGGTGAGCAGTTCTTC
TRBD2	NA	TRBV7-8	TRBJ2-5	CASSPLAGGPEETQYF	TGTGCCAGCAGCCCCTTAGCGGGAGGGCCTGAAGAGACCCAGTACTTC
TRBD2	NA	TRBV6-4	TRBJ2-1	CASSEETSGYNEQFF	TGTGCCAGCAGTGAGGAAACTAGCGGGTACAATGAGCAGTTCTTC
NA	NA	TRBV6-1	TRBJ1-5	CASSEAPKTDSSNQPQHF	TGTGCCAGCAGTGAAGCTCCCAAGACGGACTCTAGCAATCAGCCCCAGCATTTT
NA	NA	TRBV27	TRBJ1-1	CASSLGGDPEAFF	TGTGCCAGCAGTTTGGGGGGGGATCCTGAAGCTTTCTTT
NA	NA	TRBV7-3	TRBJ1-2	CASSLNTGYGYTF	TGTGCCAGCAGCTTAAACACAGGGTATGGCTACACCTTC
TRBD2	NA	TRBV18	TRBJ2-1	CASSPTIAGGNNEQFF	TGTGCCAGCTCACCCACCATAGCGGGAGGGAACAATGAGCAGTTCTTC
TRBD1	once	TRBV19	TRBJ1-2	CASSIGSGGRYTF	TGTGCCAGTAGTATTGGGTCAGGGGGACGCTACACCTTC
TRBD2	once	TRBV4-3	TRBJ2-1	CASSQDREGWNEQFF	TGCGCCAGCAGCCAAGACCGGGAGGGGTGGAATGAGCAGTTCTTC
TRBD2	NA	TRBV9	TRBJ2-2	CASSVGPAGGTGELFF	TGTGCCAGCAGCGTAGGTCCAGCGGGGGGCACCGGGGAGCTGTTTTTT
NA	NA	TRBV30	TRBJ2-7	CASTSGLKEQYF	TGTGCCTCGACGAGTGGGCTCAAAGAGCAGTACTTC
NA	NA	TRBV28	TRBJ2-3	CASSSPSGDSTDTQYF	TGTGCCAGCAGTTCTCCGTCGGGAGATAGCACAGATACGCAGTATTTT
NA	once	TRBV21-1	TRBJ2-7	CASSKIGQREQYF	TGTGCCAGCAGCAAAATTGGACAGCGAGAGCAGTACTTC
NA	once	TRBV7-8	TRBJ1-1	CASSLRVGPRGEAFF	TGTGCCAGCAGCTTAAGGGTGGGGCCGAGGGGGGAAGCTTTCTTT
NA	NA	TRBV30	TRBJ2-7	CAWRTAPSSYEQYF	TGTGCCTGGAGAACAGCACCCAGCTCCTACGAGCAGTACTTC
NA	NA	TRBV15	TRBJ1-6	CATSRDLSSYNSPLHF	TGTGCCACCAGCAGAGATCTGAGCTCCTATAATTCACCCCTCCACTTT
TRBD2	NA	TRBV6-5	TRBJ2-7	CASRTPGLLYEQYF	TGTGCCAGCAGAACCCCGGGACTACTCTACGAGCAGTACTTC
TRBD1	NA	TRBV9	TRBJ1-3	CASSVFWDRTTGNTIYF	TGTGCCAGCAGCGTATTTTGGGACAGGACTACTGGAAACACCATATATTTT
NA	NA	TRBV11-2	TRBJ2-1	CASSLGSLGEQFF	TGTGCCAGCAGCTTAGGTAGTCTCGGTGAGCAGTTCTTC
NA	NA	TRBV10-1	TRBJ2-7	CASSEADSSSYEQYF	TGCGCCAGCAGTGAGGCGGACTCTAGCTCCTACGAGCAGTACTTC